Following are 2 T cell receptor beta chains from one sample sequenced in a study of patients and donors after allogeneic stem cell transplantation. TCRdb analysed the RT-PCR reads with MiXCR anew, one entry per CDR3 protein. The sample includes approximately 150,000 distinct CDR3 sequences, about 24% of them seen just once. The specimen sequenced was blood, either unsorted or a sorted T cell fraction (not recorded which). Every receptor here comes from a human donor who was either an allogeneic HSCT recipient or a stem cell or donor lymphocyte infusion donor (not recorded which). It is not recorded whose cells these are; they may come from a transplant donor.

This clonotype occurred a few times. The V gene is TRBV12-3 or TRBV12-4, the J gene TRBJ1-1; D unresolved. The CDR3 has 13 residues. The V and J ends lost 5 bases and 1 base respectively, with 8 bases between them. As DNA, the CDR3 is TGTGCCAGCAGTCCTTCAGGGAACACTGAAGCTTTCTTT. This sequence encodes CASSPSGNTEAFF.

This clonotype was recorded many times. The chain links TRBV20-1 to TRBJ1-2; 8 nucleotides match TRBD1. Germline loops: CDR1 DFQATT, CDR2 SNEGSKA (reference sequence). This CDR3 contains 13 residues. The V segment lost 2 bases and the J segment 6 bases; nucleotides outside the gene matches: 5. The CDR3 is CSARTGGDDGYTF. In DNA, the CDR3 is TGCAGTGCTAGAACAGGGGGGGATGATGGCTACACCTTC.